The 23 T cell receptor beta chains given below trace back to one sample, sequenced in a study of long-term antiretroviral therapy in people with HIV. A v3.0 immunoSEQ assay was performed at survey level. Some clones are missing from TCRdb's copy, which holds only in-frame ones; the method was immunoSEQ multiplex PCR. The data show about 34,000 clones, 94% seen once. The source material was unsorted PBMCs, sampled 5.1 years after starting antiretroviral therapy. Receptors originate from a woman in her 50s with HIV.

The CDR3 loop is CASSLRLQSYNEQFF. DNA of the CDR3: TGTGCCAGCAGCTTAAGACTACAATCCTACAATGAGCAGTTCTTC. The rearrangement uses TRBV7-3 and TRBJ2-1; D might be TRBD2 (5 bases). V dropped 1 base and J dropped 1 base, with 8 bases sitting between them. The CDR3 consists of 15 residues. The germline gives CDR1 SGHTA, CDR2 FQGTGA. Supplemented by reference TRBV7-3 and TRBJ2-1, the full variable domain reads GAGVSQTPSNKVTEKGKYVELRCDPISGHTALYWYRQSLGQGPEFLIYFQGTGAADDSGLPNDRFFAVRPEGSVSTLKIQRTERGDSAVYLCASSLRLQSYNEQFFGPGTRLTVL.

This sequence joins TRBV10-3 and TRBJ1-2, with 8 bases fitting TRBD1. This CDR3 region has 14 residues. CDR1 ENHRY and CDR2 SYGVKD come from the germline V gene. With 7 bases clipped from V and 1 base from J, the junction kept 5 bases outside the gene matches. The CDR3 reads CAITGTGNNYGYTF. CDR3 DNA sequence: TGTGCCATCACCGGGACAGGCAATAACTATGGCTACACCTTC.

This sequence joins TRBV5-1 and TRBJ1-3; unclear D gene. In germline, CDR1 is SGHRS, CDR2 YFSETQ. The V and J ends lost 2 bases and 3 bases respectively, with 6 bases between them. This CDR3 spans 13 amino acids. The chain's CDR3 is CASSFRDGNTIYF. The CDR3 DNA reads TGCGCCAGCAGCTTCAGAGATGGAAACACCATATATTTT. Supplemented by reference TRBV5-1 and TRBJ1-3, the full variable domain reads KAGVTQTPRYLIKTRGQQVTLSCSPISGHRSVSWYQQTPGQGLQFLFEYFSETQRNKGNFPGRFSGRQFSNSRSEMNVSTLELGDSALYLCASSFRDGNTIYFGEGSWLTVV.

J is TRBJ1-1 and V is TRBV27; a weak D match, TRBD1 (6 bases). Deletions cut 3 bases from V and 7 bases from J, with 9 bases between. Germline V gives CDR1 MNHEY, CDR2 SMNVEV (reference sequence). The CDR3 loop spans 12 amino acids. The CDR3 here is CASSFEGHEAFF. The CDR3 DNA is TGTGCCAGCAGTTTCGAGGGACATGAAGCTTTCTTT.

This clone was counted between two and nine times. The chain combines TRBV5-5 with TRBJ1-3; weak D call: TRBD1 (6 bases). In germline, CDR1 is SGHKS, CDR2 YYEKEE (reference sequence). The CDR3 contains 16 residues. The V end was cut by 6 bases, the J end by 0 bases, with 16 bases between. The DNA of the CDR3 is TGTGCCAGCAACCTAAGACAGGAGCACTCTGGAAACACCATATATTTT. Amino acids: CASNLRQEHSGNTIYF.

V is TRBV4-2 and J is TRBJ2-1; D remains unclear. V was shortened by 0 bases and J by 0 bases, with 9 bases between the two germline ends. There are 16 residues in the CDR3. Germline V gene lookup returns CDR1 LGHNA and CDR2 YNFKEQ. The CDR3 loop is CASSQESAYSYNEQFF. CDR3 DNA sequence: TGTGCCAGCAGCCAAGAGAGCGCCTACTCCTACAATGAGCAGTTCTTC.

The CDR3 DNA reads TGTGCCAGCAGCTCCCGGTGGAGAGAAGCTTTCTTT. The encoded protein is CASSSRWREAFF. The chain recombines TRBV5-6 with TRBJ1-1; the D is unclear. The germline V gene has CDR1 SGHDT and CDR2 YYEEEE. CDR3 length: 12 amino acids. The V and J ends lost 3 bases and 8 bases respectively, with 11 bases between them.

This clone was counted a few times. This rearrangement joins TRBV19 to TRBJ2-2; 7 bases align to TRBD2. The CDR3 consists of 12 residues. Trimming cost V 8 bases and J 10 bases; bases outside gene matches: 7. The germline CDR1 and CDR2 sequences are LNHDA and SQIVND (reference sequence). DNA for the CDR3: TGTGCCAGTGGAGGGAGGGACTTGGAGCTGTTTTTT. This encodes CASGGRDLELFF.

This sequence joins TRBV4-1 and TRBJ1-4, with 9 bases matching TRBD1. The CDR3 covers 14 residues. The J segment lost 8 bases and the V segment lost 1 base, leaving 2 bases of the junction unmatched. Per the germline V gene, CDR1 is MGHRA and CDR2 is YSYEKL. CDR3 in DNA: TGCGCCAGCAGCCAAGGGACAGGGGAAGAAAAACTGTTTTTT. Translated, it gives CASSQGTGEEKLFF.

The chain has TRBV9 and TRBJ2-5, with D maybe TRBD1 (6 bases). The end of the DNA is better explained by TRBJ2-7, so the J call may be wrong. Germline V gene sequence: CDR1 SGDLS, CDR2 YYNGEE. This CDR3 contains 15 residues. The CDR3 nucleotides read TGTGCCAGCAGCCCCAGGGGCCTTGGGGCCTACGAGCAGTACTTC. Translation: CASSPRGLGAYEQYF.

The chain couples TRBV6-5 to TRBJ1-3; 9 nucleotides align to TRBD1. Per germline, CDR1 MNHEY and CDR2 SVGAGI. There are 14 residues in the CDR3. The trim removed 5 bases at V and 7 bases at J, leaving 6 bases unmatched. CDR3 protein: CASSVTGGKNTIYF. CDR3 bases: TGTGCCAGCAGTGTGACAGGGGGGAAGAACACCATATATTTT.

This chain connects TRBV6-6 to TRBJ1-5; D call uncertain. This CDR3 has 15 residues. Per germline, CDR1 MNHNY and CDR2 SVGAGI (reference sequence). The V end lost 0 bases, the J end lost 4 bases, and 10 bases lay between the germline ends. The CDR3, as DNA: TGTGCCAGCAGTTACTCGTCTGGGAATAATCAGCCCCAGCATTTT. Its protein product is CASSYSSGNNQPQHF.

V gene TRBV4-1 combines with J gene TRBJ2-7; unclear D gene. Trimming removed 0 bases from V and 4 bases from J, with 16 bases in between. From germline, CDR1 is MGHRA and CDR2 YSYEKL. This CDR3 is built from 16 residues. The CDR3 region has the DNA TGCGCCAGCAGCCAAGAATCCCCTCCCAGGCCTTACGAGCAGTACTTC. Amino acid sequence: CASSQESPPRPYEQYF.

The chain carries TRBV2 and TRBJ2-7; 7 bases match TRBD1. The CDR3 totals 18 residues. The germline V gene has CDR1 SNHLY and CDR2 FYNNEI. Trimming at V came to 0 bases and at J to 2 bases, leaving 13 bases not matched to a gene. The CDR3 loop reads CASSEATTTGARPYEQYF. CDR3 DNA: TGTGCCAGCAGTGAAGCGACCACAACAGGGGCACGACCCTACGAGCAGTACTTC.

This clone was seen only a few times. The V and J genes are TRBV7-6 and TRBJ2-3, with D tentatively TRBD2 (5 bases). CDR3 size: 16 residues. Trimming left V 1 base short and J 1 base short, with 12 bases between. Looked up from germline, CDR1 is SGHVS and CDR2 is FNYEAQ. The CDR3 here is CASSLGASPRTDTQYF. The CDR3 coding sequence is TGTGCCAGCAGCTTAGGGGCTAGCCCCCGCACAGATACGCAGTATTTT. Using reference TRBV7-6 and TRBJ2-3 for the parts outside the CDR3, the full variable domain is GAGVSQSPRYKVTKRGQDVALRCDPISGHVSLYWYRQALGQGPEFLTYFNYEAQQDKSGLPNDRFSAERPEGSISTLTIQRTEQRDSAMYRCASSLGASPRTDTQYFGPGTRLTVL.

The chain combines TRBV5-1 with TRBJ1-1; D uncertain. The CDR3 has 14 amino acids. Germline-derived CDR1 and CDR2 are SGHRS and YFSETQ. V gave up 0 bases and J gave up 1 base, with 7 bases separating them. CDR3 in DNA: TGCGCCAGCAGCTTGGCCACGGCGAACACTGAAGCTTTCTTT. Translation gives CASSLATANTEAFF.

The CDR3 reads CASSVVRGYEQYF. The CDR3 DNA sequence: TGTGCCAGCAGTGTGGTCAGGGGGTACGAGCAGTACTTC. This chain joins TRBV2 and TRBJ2-7; the match to TRBD1 covers 7 bases. This CDR3 region has 13 residues. V was pared by 4 bases and J by 4 bases, with 4 bases of the junction left unmatched. Germline CDR1 is SNHLY and CDR2 is FYNNEI.

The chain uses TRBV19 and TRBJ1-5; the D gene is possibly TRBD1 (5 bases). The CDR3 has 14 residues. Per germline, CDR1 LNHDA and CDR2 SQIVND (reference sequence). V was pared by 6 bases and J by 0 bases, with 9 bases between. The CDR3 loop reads CASRPGPSNQPQHF. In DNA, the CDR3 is TGTGCCAGTAGACCGGGACCTAGCAATCAGCCCCAGCATTTT.

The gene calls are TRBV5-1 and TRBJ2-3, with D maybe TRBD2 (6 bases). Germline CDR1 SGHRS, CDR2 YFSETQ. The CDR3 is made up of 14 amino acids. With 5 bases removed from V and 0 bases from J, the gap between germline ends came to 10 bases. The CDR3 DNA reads TGCGCCAGCAGACGGCGGGGCAGCACAGATACGCAGTATTTT. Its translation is CASRRRGSTDTQYF.

CDR3 bases: TGCAGCGTTGATCTCCCGACAGGGGTGATTGGAGAGACCCAGTACTTC. This translates into CSVDLPTGVIGETQYF. The J gene is TRBJ2-5, the V gene TRBV29-1, with 8 bases matching TRBD1. The V and J ends lost 3 bases and 4 bases, in that order; junction bases with no gene match: 13. CDR3 length equals 16 residues. Looked up from germline, CDR1 is SQVTM and CDR2 is ANQGSEA. Drawing the rest from reference TRBV29-1 and TRBJ2-5, the complete variable domain is SAVISQKPSRDICQRGTSLTIQCQVDSQVTMMFWYRQQPGQSLTLIATANQGSEATYESGFVIDKFPISRPNLTFSTLTVSNMSPEDSSIYLCSVDLPTGVIGETQYFGPGTRLLVL.

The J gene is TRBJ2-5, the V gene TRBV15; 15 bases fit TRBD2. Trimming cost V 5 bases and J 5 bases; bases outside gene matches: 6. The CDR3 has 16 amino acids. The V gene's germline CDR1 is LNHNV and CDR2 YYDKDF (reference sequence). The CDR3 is CATSPGTSGGRETQYF. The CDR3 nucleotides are TGTGCCACCAGCCCAGGGACTAGCGGGGGGAGGGAGACCCAGTACTTC.

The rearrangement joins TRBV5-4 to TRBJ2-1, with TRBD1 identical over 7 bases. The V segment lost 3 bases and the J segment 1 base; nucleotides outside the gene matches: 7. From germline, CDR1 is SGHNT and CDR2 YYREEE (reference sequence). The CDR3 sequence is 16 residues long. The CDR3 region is CASSYSRDSSYNEQFF. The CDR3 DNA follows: TGTGCCAGCAGCTATTCCCGGGACAGTTCCTACAATGAGCAGTTCTTC. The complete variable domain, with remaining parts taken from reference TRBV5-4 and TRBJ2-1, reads ETGVTQSPTHLIKTRGQQVTLRCSSQSGHNTVSWYQQALGQGPQFIFQYYREEENGRGNFPPRFSGLQFPNYSSELNVNALELDDSALYLCASSYSRDSSYNEQFFGPGTRLTVL.

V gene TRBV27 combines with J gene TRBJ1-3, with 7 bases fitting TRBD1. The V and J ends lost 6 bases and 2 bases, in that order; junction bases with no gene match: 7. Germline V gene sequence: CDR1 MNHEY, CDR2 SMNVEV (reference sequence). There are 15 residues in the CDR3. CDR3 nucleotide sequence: TGTGCCAGCAGACAACAGGGGATGCCTGGAAACACCATATATTTT. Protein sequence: CASRQQGMPGNTIYF.